The clone carrying this TCR beta chain was detected only a few times. These data belong to a study of blood T cell repertoires in COVID-19. Study-level background: The cDNA or gDNA used as material had been derived from T cells, B-cell-depleted T cells, or PBMCs.

The protocol was immunoSEQ multiplex PCR, while the TCRdb copy is restricted to in-frame clones and leaves out a portion. The table includes 390,000 or so clones, roughly 86% detected once. Germline trimming cut 8 bases from V and 5 bases from J; bases unmatched to any gene: 9. Per germline, CDR1 WNHNN and CDR2 SYGVQD (reference sequence). The CDR3 contains 14 residues. The sequence came from a young woman with COVID-19, enrolled during active disease. This chain links TRBV10-1 with TRBJ2-1, with 7 bases fitting TRBD2. The specimen sequenced was peripheral blood. CDR3 bases: TGCGCCAGCTGGGGGGGAACCACCCACAATGAGCAGTTCTTC. Translated: CASWGGTTHNEQFF.